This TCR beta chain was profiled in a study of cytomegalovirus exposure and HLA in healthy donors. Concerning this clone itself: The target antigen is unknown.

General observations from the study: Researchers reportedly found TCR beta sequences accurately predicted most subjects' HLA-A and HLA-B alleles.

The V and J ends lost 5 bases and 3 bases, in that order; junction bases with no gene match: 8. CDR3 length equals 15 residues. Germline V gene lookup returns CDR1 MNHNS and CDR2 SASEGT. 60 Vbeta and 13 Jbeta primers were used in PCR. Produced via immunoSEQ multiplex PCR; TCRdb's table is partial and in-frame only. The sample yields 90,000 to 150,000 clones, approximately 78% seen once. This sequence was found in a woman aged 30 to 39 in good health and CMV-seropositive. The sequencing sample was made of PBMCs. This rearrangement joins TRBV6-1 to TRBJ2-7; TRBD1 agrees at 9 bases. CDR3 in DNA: TGTGCCAGCAGTTCATACGGGACAGGGCTCTACGAGCAGTACTTC. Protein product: CASSSYGTGLYEQYF.